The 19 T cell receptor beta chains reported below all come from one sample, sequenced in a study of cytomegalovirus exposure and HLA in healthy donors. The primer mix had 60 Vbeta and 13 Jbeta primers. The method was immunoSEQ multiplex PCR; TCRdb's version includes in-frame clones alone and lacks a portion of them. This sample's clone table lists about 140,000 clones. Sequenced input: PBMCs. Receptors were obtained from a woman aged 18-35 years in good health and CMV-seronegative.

The CDR3 bases are TGTGCCAGCAGTTACAACAGGGGTGATCAGCCCCAGCATTTT. This gives the protein CASSYNRGDQPQHF. The chain carries TRBV2 and TRBJ1-5; 7 bases match TRBD1. Germline V gives CDR1 SNHLY, CDR2 FYNNEI. The V segment lost 5 bases and the J segment 5 bases; nucleotides outside the gene matches: 6. The CDR3 consists of 14 residues.

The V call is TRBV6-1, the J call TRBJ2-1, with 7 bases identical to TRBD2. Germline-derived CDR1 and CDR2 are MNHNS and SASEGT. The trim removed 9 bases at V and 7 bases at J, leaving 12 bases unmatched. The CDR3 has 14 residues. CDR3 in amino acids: CASEGLFTLNEQFF. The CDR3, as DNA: TGTGCCAGTGAGGGACTATTTACACTGAATGAGCAGTTCTTC.

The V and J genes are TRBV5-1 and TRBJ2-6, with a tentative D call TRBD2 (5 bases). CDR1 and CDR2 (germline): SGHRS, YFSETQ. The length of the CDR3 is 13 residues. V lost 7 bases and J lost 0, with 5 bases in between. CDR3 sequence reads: CASGLSGANVLTF. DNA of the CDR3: TGCGCCAGCGGACTCTCTGGGGCCAACGTCCTGACTTTC.

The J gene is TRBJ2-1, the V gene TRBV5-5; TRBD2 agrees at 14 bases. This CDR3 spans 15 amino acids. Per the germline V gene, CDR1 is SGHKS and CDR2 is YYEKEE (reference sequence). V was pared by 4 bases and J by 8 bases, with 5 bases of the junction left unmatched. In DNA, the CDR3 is TGTGCCAGCAGCGCGGGGACTAGCGGGAGTTATGAGCAGTTCTTC. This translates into CASSAGTSGSYEQFF.

CDR3 sequence reads: CSVESGTGGIEFF. The CDR3 region has the DNA TGCAGCGTTGAGTCTGGCACAGGGGGTATCGAGTTCTTC. The chain recombines TRBV29-1 with TRBJ2-1; 8 positions agree with TRBD1. Germline assignment: CDR1 SQVTM and CDR2 ANQGSEA. The CDR3 runs 13 residues. Losses at the gene ends were 3 bases for V and 14 bases for J; bases not matched to a gene: 12.

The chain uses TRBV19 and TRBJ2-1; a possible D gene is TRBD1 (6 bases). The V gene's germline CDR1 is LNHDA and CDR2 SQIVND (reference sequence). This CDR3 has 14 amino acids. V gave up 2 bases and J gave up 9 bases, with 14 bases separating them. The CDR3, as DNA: TGTGCCAGTAGTATACGAAGGACAGCCGTTGAGCAGTTCTTC. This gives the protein CASSIRRTAVEQFF.

This chain's CDR3 is CASSDGTGGRSGYTF. CDR3 nucleotide sequence: TGTGCCAGCAGCGATGGGACAGGGGGCCGAAGTGGCTACACCTTC. The rearrangement joins TRBV9 to TRBJ1-2; 12 bases match TRBD1. Germline CDR1 and CDR2: SGDLS and YYNGEE. V shed 3 bases, J shed 7 bases, and the junction held 7 bases outside the gene matches. The CDR3 is 15 amino acids.

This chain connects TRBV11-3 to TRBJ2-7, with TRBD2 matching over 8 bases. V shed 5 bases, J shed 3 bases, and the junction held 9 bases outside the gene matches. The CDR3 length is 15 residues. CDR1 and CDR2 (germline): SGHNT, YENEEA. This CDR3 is CASSLQLADNYEQYF. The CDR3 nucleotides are TGTGCCAGCAGCCTACAACTAGCGGATAACTACGAGCAGTACTTC.

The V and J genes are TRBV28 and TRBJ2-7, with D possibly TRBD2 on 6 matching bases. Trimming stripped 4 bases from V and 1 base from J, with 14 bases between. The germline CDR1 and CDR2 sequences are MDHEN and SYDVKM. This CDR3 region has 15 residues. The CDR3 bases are TGTGCCAGCAGTTCCGAGGGACTCCCATCCTACGAGCAGTACGTC. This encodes CASSSEGLPSYEQYV.

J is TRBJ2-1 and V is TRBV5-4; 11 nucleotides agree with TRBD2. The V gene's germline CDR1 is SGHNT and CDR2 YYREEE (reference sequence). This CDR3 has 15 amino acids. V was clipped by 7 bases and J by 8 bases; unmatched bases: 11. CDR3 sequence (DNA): TGTGCCAGCGGGAAACCGGGACTAGCGGCCTATGAGCAGTTCTTC. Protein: CASGKPGLAAYEQFF.

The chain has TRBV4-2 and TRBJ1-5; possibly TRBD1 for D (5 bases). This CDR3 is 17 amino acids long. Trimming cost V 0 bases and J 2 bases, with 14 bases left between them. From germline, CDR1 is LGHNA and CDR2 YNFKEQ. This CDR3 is CASSQEGGGMGNQPQHF. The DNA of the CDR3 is TGTGCCAGCAGCCAAGAGGGGGGGGGAATGGGCAATCAGCCCCAGCATTTT.

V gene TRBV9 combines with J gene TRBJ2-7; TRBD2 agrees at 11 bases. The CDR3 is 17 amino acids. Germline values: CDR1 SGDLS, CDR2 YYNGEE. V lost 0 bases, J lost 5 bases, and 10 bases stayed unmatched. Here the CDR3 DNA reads TGTGCCAGCAGCGTAGCTGGGCTAGCGGGAGGTTTGAACGAGCAGTACTTC. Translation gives CASSVAGLAGGLNEQYF.

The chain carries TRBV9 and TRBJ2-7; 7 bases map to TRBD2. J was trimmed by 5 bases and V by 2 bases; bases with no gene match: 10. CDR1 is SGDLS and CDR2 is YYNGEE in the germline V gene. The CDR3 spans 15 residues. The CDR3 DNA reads TGTGCCAGCAGCGTTTCGGGAGGATTTGGCAACGAGCAGTACTTC. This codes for CASSVSGGFGNEQYF.

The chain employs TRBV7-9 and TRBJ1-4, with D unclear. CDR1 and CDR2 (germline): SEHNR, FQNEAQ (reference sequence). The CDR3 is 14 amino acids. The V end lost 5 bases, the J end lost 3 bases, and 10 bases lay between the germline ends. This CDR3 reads CASSRGEPNEKLFF. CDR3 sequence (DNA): TGTGCCAGCAGCCGCGGGGAGCCTAATGAAAAACTGTTTTTT.

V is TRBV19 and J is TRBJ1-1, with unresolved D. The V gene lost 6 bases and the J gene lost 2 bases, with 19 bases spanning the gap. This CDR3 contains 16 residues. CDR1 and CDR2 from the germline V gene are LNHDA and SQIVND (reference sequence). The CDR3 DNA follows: TGTGCCAGTAGCCCCCCATTGGCGGGGTTTAACACTGAAGCTTTCTTT. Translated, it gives CASSPPLAGFNTEAFF. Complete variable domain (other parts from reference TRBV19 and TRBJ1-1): DGGITQSPKYLFRKEGQNVTLSCEQNLNHDAMYWYRQDPGQGLRLIYYSQIVNDFQKGDIAEGYSVSREKKESFPLTVTSAQKNPTAFYLCASSPPLAGFNTEAFFGQGTRLTVV.

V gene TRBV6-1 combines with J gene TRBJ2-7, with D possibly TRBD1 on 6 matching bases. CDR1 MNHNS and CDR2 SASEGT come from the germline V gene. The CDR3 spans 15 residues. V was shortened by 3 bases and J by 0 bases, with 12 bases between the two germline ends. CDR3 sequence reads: CASSDSGTFSYEQYF. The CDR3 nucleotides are TGTGCCAGCAGTGACTCCGGGACATTCTCCTACGAGCAGTACTTC.

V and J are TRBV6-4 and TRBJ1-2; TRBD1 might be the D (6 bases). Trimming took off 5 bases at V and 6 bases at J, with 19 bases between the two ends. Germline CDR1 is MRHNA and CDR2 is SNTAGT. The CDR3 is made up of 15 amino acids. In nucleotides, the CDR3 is TGTGCCAGCAGTTTGGATTCAGGGGCGGCGGATGGCTACACCTTC. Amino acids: CASSLDSGAADGYTF.

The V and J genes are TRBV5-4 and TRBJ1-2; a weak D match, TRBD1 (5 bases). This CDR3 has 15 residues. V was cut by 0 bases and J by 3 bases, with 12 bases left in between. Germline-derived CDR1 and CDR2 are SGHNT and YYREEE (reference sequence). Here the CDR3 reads CASSLAAGLDYGYTF. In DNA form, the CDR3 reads TGTGCCAGCAGCTTGGCCGCGGGGCTCGACTATGGCTACACCTTC.

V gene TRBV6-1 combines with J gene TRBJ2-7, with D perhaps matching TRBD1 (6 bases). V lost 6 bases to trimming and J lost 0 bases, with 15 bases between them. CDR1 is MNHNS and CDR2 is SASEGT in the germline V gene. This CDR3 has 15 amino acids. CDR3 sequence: CASRDRGRSSYEQYV. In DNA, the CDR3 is TGTGCCAGCAGGGACAGAGGTCGGAGCTCCTACGAGCAGTACGTC.